A single sample gave rise to the 18 T cell receptor beta chains below, sequenced in a study of blood T cell repertoires in COVID-19. The table came from immunoSEQ multiplex PCR; TCRdb's copy has only in-frame clones and leaves some out. Counted here are roughly 110,000 clones, approximately 89% occurring once; the ten biggest clones make up 5.5% to 8%. Sequences were obtained from peripheral blood. These receptors came from a man aged 50 to 59 with active or convalescent COVID-19.

The V and J genes are TRBV4-3 and TRBJ1-4; 8 bases map to TRBD1. The CDR3 totals 14 residues. CDR1 and CDR2 from the germline V gene are LGHNA and YSLEER. V was clipped by 3 bases and J by 4 bases; unmatched bases: 1. CDR3 loop: CASSQGTGNEKLFF. CDR3 DNA sequence: TGCGCCAGCAGCCAGGGGACAGGTAATGAAAAACTGTTTTTT.

The chain carries TRBV2 and TRBJ2-5; 10 bases align to TRBD2. Germline CDR1 reads SNHLY; CDR2 reads FYNNEI. V shed 8 bases and J 4 bases; nucleotides not matched to a gene: 16. The CDR3 covers 17 residues. The CDR3 loop is CASWGVGASGSGETQYF. The CDR3 DNA follows: TGTGCCAGCTGGGGAGTAGGTGCTAGCGGGAGTGGAGAGACCCAGTACTTC.

V is TRBV20-1 and J is TRBJ2-7; 10 bases match TRBD2. This CDR3 is 16 amino acids long. Germline V gene data show CDR1 as DFQATT and CDR2 as SNEGSKA (reference sequence). Trimming at V came to 3 bases and at J to 1 base, leaving 9 bases not matched to a gene. In nucleotides, the CDR3 is TGCAGTGCTAGTGGGGCTAGCGGGAGCTCTTCCTACGAGCAGTACTTC. It is translated as CSASGASGSSSYEQYF.

The rearrangement uses TRBV4-2 and TRBJ2-1, with D perhaps TRBD1 (5 bases). From germline, CDR1 is LGHNA and CDR2 YNFKEQ. V was cut by 0 bases and J by 0 bases, with 9 bases left in between. The CDR3 contains 16 residues. The chain's CDR3 is CASSQETVSSYNEQFF. CDR3 coding DNA: TGTGCCAGCAGCCAAGAGACAGTCAGCTCCTACAATGAGCAGTTCTTC.

V and J are TRBV25-1 and TRBJ2-7; a weak D match, TRBD2 (7 bases). V gave up 1 base and J gave up 5 bases, with 12 bases separating them. The germline CDR1 and CDR2 sequences are MGHDK and SYGVNS. This CDR3 contains 14 residues. DNA of the CDR3: TGTGCCAGCAGTGAATGGGGGGGGCTGGACGAGCAGTACTTC. This sequence encodes CASSEWGGLDEQYF.

This sequence joins TRBV28 and TRBJ1-5; 9 bases line up with TRBD1. V gave up 8 bases and J gave up 6 bases; unmatched junction bases: 14. The germline CDR1 and CDR2 sequences are MDHEN and SYDVKM. The CDR3 spans 16 residues. In DNA, the CDR3 is TGTGCCAGCGTCCGCTTCATTGACAGGGGGTTTCAGCCCCAGCATTTT. Translation: CASVRFIDRGFQPQHF. Full variable domain (rest looked up from reference TRBV28 and TRBJ1-5): DVKVTQSSRYLVKRTGEKVFLECVQDMDHENMFWYRQDPGLGLRLIYFSYDVKMKEKGDIPEGYSVSREKKERFSLILESASTNQTSMYLCASVRFIDRGFQPQHFGDGTRLSIL.

This clone was observed a single time. The gene calls are TRBV6-6 and TRBJ2-7, with 9 bases aligning to TRBD2. V was pared by 5 bases and J by 0 bases, with 5 bases of the junction left unmatched. The CDR3 covers 15 residues. Germline loops: CDR1 MNHNY, CDR2 SVGAGI (reference sequence). For the CDR3, the DNA is TGTGCCAGCAGTCCTCGCGGGAGGGCCTCCTACGAGCAGTACTTC. Amino acid sequence: CASSPRGRASYEQYF.

V is TRBV5-1 and J is TRBJ2-3; weak D call: TRBD1 (6 bases). CDR1 and CDR2 (germline): SGHRS, YFSETQ. There are 19 residues in the CDR3. V was trimmed by 3 bases and J by 0 bases, leaving 23 bases between them. The CDR3 DNA is TGCGCCAGCAGCTCAGAGGGTGGGGACATTGTAACGAGCACAGATACGCAGTATTTT. It specifies CASSSEGGDIVTSTDTQYF.

V usage is TRBV28 and J usage is TRBJ2-1; TRBD2 aligns across 9 bases. CDR1 is MDHEN and CDR2 is SYDVKM in the germline V gene. V lost 6 bases to trimming and J lost 2 bases; unmatched junction nucleotides: 11. There are 17 residues in the CDR3. Here the CDR3 DNA reads TGTGCCAGCAGACCTCGGACTAGCGTGTACGCCTACAATGAGCAGTTCTTC. It encodes CASRPRTSVYAYNEQFF.

This clone was seen just once. This chain connects TRBV5-6 to TRBJ1-5; 7 bases are a match to TRBD1. Germline CDR1 reads SGHDT; CDR2 reads YYEEEE. The junction had 5 bases not matched to a gene; V was cut back by 4 bases and J by 1 base. The CDR3 sequence is 15 residues long. CDR3 loop: CASSLYRGSNQPQHF. The CDR3 DNA follows: TGTGCCAGCAGCCTGTACAGGGGAAGCAATCAGCCCCAGCATTTT. Supplemented by reference TRBV5-6 and TRBJ1-5, the full variable domain reads DAGVTQSPTHLIKTRGQQVTLRCSPKSGHDTVSWYQQALGQGPQFIFQYYEEEERQRGNFPDRFSGHQFPNYSSELNVNALLLGDSALYLCASSLYRGSNQPQHFGDGTRLSIL.

The V gene is TRBV28, the J gene TRBJ1-4; TRBD1 matches at 11 bases. From germline, CDR1 is MDHEN and CDR2 SYDVKM. This CDR3 is 15 amino acids long. V was clipped by 3 bases and J by 8 bases; unmatched bases: 5. The CDR3 region has the DNA TGTGCCAGCAGTTTCCCGGGACAGGGGGGGGAAAAACTGTTTTTT. It is translated as CASSFPGQGGEKLFF.

This sequence joins TRBV28 and TRBJ1-2; TRBD1 might be the D (5 bases). V lost 5 bases and J 6 bases, leaving 13 bases between the germline ends. In germline, CDR1 is MDHEN, CDR2 SYDVKM. This CDR3 region has 13 residues. The CDR3 region is CASSPPGRDGYTF. CDR3 sequence (DNA): TGTGCCAGCAGTCCTCCGGGCAGGGATGGCTACACCTTC.

This clone showed up just a few times. This sequence joins TRBV20-1 and TRBJ1-2; D call uncertain. The germline gives CDR1 DFQATT, CDR2 SNEGSKA (reference sequence). The CDR3 has 12 residues. The ends were cut back, 6 bases at V and 2 bases at J, with 10 bases in the middle. CDR3 sequence (DNA): TGCAGTGCCAGTCCTTTCAACTATGGCTACACCTTC. Amino acids: CSASPFNYGYTF.

The chain's CDR3 is CASSEVLAGPRMDEQFF. The DNA for the CDR3 is TGTGCCAGCAGTGAAGTTCTCGCGGGACCCCGTATGGATGAGCAGTTCTTC. The rearrangement joins TRBV2 to TRBJ2-1; TRBD2 might be the D (6 bases). Germline lookup yields CDR1 SNHLY and CDR2 FYNNEI. V lost 1 base and J lost 8, with 21 bases in between. The CDR3 contains 17 residues.

This sequence joins TRBV28 and TRBJ1-5; 7 nucleotides match TRBD1. Germline lookup yields CDR1 MDHEN and CDR2 SYDVKM. Trimming took 4 bases from V and 3 from J; bases not matched to a gene: 9. This CDR3 is built from 16 residues. The CDR3 spells CASSSTRTGSNQPQHF. CDR3 sequence (DNA): TGTGCCAGCAGTTCCACCCGGACAGGCTCCAATCAGCCCCAGCATTTT.

This sequence joins TRBV24-1 and TRBJ2-1; 9 bases align to TRBD1. The CDR3 is made up of 16 amino acids. Germline CDR1 reads KGHDR; CDR2 reads SFDVKD. The V segment lost 3 bases and the J segment 5 bases; nucleotides outside the gene matches: 7. The CDR3: CATSDPGQGHNNEQFF. DNA for the CDR3: TGTGCCACCAGTGATCCGGGACAGGGACACAACAATGAGCAGTTCTTC.

The rearrangement joins TRBV18 to TRBJ1-1, with TRBD1 matching 7 bases. CDR1 and CDR2 (germline): KGHSH, LQKENI. This CDR3 contains 16 residues. Trimming cost V 2 bases and J 0 bases; bases outside gene matches: 6. In nucleotides, the CDR3 is TGTGCCAGCTCACCAGGGGAGACAGGGTTGAACACTGAAGCTTTCTTT. Translating gives CASSPGETGLNTEAFF.

J is TRBJ1-4 and V is TRBV25-1, with D possibly TRBD1 on 5 matching bases. V was clipped by 1 base and J by 3 bases, with 6 bases between them. Germline V lookup: CDR1 MGHDK, CDR2 SYGVNS. The CDR3 has 14 residues. DNA of the CDR3: TGTGCCAGCAGTGAATTACAGGCTAATGAAAAACTGTTTTTT. Translation: CASSELQANEKLFF. The whole variable domain, remainder taken from reference TRBV25-1 and TRBJ1-4, is EADIYQTPRYLVIGTGKKITLECSQTMGHDKMYWYQQDPGMELHLIHYSYGVNSTEKGDLSSESTVSRIRTEHFPLTLESARPSHTSQYLCASSELQANEKLFFGSGTQLSVL.